Presented here are 27 T cell receptor beta chains from one specimen sequenced in a study of somatic mutations in cytotoxic T cells in rheumatoid arthritis. Generated by immunoSEQ multiplex PCR, the TCRdb table keeps only in-frame clones and is missing some. The table includes 13,000 to 15,000 clones, around 72% detected once. Source material: CD8+ T cells sorted from blood. These receptors came from an adult with rheumatoid arthritis.

The J gene is TRBJ1-2, the V gene TRBV27, with D possibly being TRBD1 (5 bases). Germline-derived CDR1 and CDR2 are MNHEY and SMNVEV (reference sequence). Trimming pared 2 bases from V and 6 bases from J, leaving 10 bases between. The CDR3 loop spans 13 amino acids. CDR3 loop: CASSLGGVDGYTF. CDR3 sequence (DNA): TGTGCCAGCAGTTTAGGGGGGGTCGATGGCTACACCTTC.

The rearrangement uses TRBV28 and TRBJ1-3; D may be TRBD1 (6 bases). Between the trimmed V and J ends, which lost 5 bases and 0 bases, there was a span of 8 bases. Per germline, CDR1 MDHEN and CDR2 SYDVKM. The CDR3 is made up of 14 amino acids. The CDR3 reads CASSGRGSGNTIYF. In DNA, the CDR3 is TGTGCCAGCAGTGGCAGGGGCTCTGGAAACACCATATATTTT.

This clone was seen just once. The chain carries TRBV15 and TRBJ2-3; D tentatively reads TRBD1 or TRBD2 (6 bases each). The CDR3 spans 16 residues. V lost 0 bases and J 1 base, leaving 11 bases between the germline ends. Germline loops: CDR1 LNHNV, CDR2 YYDKDF (reference sequence). CDR3 nucleotides: TGTGCCACCAGCAGAGATCGAAGGGGGGGCACAGATACGCAGTATTTT. Its translation: CATSRDRRGGTDTQYF.

The chain employs TRBV7-8 and TRBJ2-1; weak D call: TRBD2 (6 bases). In germline, CDR1 is SGHVS, CDR2 FQNEAQ. This CDR3 has 15 residues. V lost 6 bases to trimming and J lost 2 bases, with 14 bases between them. CDR3: CASRFSGSAYNEQFF. As DNA, the CDR3 is TGTGCCAGCAGGTTTAGCGGATCCGCCTACAATGAGCAGTTCTTC.

The chain carries TRBV5-5 and TRBJ1-3; D is perhaps TRBD1 (5 bases). This CDR3 region has 15 residues. The germline V gene encodes CDR1 SGHKS and CDR2 YYEKEE (reference sequence). Trimming removed 1 base at V and 0 bases at J, with 8 bases between. The CDR3 region is CASSLWGNSGNTIYF. CDR3 sequence (DNA): TGTGCCAGCAGCTTGTGGGGGAACTCTGGAAACACCATATATTTT.

The rearrangement links TRBV28 to TRBJ2-3; 9 positions match TRBD2. The V and J ends lost 3 bases and 3 bases, in that order; junction bases with no gene match: 1. The CDR3 totals 14 residues. Germline assignment: CDR1 MDHEN and CDR2 SYDVKM. CDR3 in DNA: TGTGCCAGCAGTTTTGGACTAGCGACAGATACGCAGTATTTT. Translated, it gives CASSFGLATDTQYF.

This chain links TRBV2 with TRBJ2-7; no clear D gene. This CDR3 comprises 12 residues. Germline CDR1 and CDR2: SNHLY and FYNNEI. V shed 6 bases and J shed 6 bases, with 12 bases lying between them. CDR3 amino acids: CASRVYYGEQYF. Here the CDR3 DNA reads TGTGCCAGCAGGGTCTACTACGGCGAGCAGTACTTC. Together with reference TRBV2 and TRBJ2-7, the CDR3 gives the full variable domain: EPEVTQTPSHQVTQMGQEVILRCVPISNHLYFYWYRQILGQKVEFLVSFYNNEISEKSEIFDDQFSVERPDGSNFTLKIRSTKLEDSAMYFCASRVYYGEQYFGPGTRLTVT.

The genes are TRBV7-9 and TRBJ1-2; D remains unclear. This CDR3 contains 18 residues. Trimming pared 4 bases from V and 0 bases from J, leaving 21 bases between. Germline V CDR1 and CDR2: SEHNR, FQNEAQ (reference sequence). The CDR3 loop is CASSSRAPSPSTNYGYTF. CDR3 DNA sequence: TGTGCCAGCAGCTCGAGGGCCCCGTCACCCTCGACTAACTATGGCTACACCTTC.

The V call is TRBV9, the J call TRBJ2-3; D may be TRBD1 or TRBD2 (6 bases each). This CDR3 is built from 16 residues. Trimming took off 3 bases at V and 0 bases at J, with 14 bases between the two ends. Germline V lookup: CDR1 SGDLS, CDR2 YYNGEE. As DNA, the CDR3 is TGTGCCAGCAGCGCCCCCGAGGGGGGAAGCACAGATACGCAGTATTTT. Translation gives CASSAPEGGSTDTQYF.

This clone was counted a single time. The CDR3 loop reads CASSAAPGQGAYGYTF. The CDR3 coding sequence is TGTGCCAGCAGCGCGGCTCCGGGACAGGGGGCCTATGGCTACACCTTC. The rearrangement joins TRBV9 to TRBJ1-2, with 12 positions matching TRBD1. The CDR3 length is 16 residues. Trimming removed 3 bases from V and 4 bases from J; junction bases left unmatched: 7. From germline, CDR1 is SGDLS and CDR2 YYNGEE.

The rearrangement joins TRBV28 to TRBJ2-1, with 7 bases aligning to TRBD2. Germline lookup yields CDR1 MDHEN and CDR2 SYDVKM. The CDR3 is 16 amino acids. With V trimmed by 2 bases and J by 0 bases, 4 bases remained unmatched. The DNA of the CDR3 is TGTGCCAGCAGTTTAGTAGCGGGTAACTCCTACAATGAGCAGTTCTTC. This translates into CASSLVAGNSYNEQFF.

The chain employs TRBV6-1 and TRBJ1-4; the match to TRBD1 covers 8 bases. V shed 2 bases, J shed 3 bases, and the junction held 5 bases outside the gene matches. Looked up from germline, CDR1 is MNHNS and CDR2 is SASEGT. The CDR3 is made up of 16 amino acids. CDR3 amino acids: CASSESDRAPNEKLFF. CDR3 in DNA: TGTGCCAGCAGTGAATCGGACAGGGCGCCTAATGAAAAACTGTTTTTT.

CDR3 sequence reads: CASSADRSPIAQHF. The CDR3 nucleotides are TGTGCCAGCAGCGCGGACAGGTCCCCAATAGCCCAGCATTTT. This chain uses TRBV28 with TRBJ1-5; 7 bases agree with TRBD1. With 6 bases clipped from V and 11 bases from J, the junction kept 13 bases outside the gene matches. The germline V gene encodes CDR1 MDHEN and CDR2 SYDVKM. CDR3 size: 14 residues.

This rearrangement joins TRBV30 to TRBJ2-3, with 12 nucleotides matching TRBD2. The V and J ends lost 1 base and 2 bases, in that order; junction bases with no gene match: 13. Germline V CDR1 and CDR2: GTSNPN, SVGIG (reference sequence). The CDR3 has 19 residues. CDR3 nucleotides: TGTGCCTGGAGTGATCTAGCGGGAGGGCCTGATTGGAACACAGATACGCAGTATTTT. This encodes CAWSDLAGGPDWNTDTQYF.

This chain connects TRBV28 to TRBJ1-2; no firm D call. CDR1 and CDR2 from the germline V gene are MDHEN and SYDVKM. V lost 8 bases to trimming and J lost 6 bases, with 16 bases between them. There are 13 residues in the CDR3. This CDR3 is CASARRAGDGYTF. CDR3 DNA sequence: TGTGCCAGCGCTCGGAGAGCTGGAGATGGCTACACCTTC.

A few counts support this clone. V usage is TRBV7-6 and J usage is TRBJ1-6; 7 bases agree with TRBD1. After removal of 5 bases from V and 9 bases from J, the junction contained 4 bases not matched to a gene. The length of the CDR3 is 13 residues. Per germline, CDR1 SGHVS and CDR2 FNYEAQ. The CDR3, as DNA: TGTGCCAGCAGCCTCTGGACAGGTTCACCCCTCCACTTT. Its translation: CASSLWTGSPLHF.

The chain employs TRBV29-1 and TRBJ2-1; TRBD2 aligns across 14 bases. Germline CDR1 reads SQVTM; CDR2 reads ANQGSEA. This CDR3 has 14 residues. The J segment lost 5 bases and the V segment lost 6 bases, leaving 3 bases of the junction unmatched. The CDR3 coding sequence is TGCAGCGTCCGGACTAGCGGGAGGCACAATGAGCAGTTCTTC. Its translation is CSVRTSGRHNEQFF.

The V and J genes are TRBV5-6 and TRBJ2-7, with TRBD1 as a possible D gene (7 bases). The CDR3 loop spans 13 amino acids. With 4 bases removed from V and 3 bases from J, the gap between germline ends came to 11 bases. Germline assignment: CDR1 SGHDT and CDR2 YYEEEE. The CDR3 bases are TGTGCCAGCAGCGCGGGACAGTTCTACGAGCAGTACTTC. It codes for CASSAGQFYEQYF.

This chain connects TRBV14 to TRBJ1-3, with D hard to call. Trimming left V 2 bases short and J 7 bases short, with 3 bases between. The CDR3 covers 11 residues. Per the germline V gene, CDR1 is SGHDN and CDR2 is FVKESK. The CDR3 nucleotides read TGTGCCAGCAGCCAATTTAACACCATATATTTT. This sequence encodes CASSQFNTIYF.

The J gene is TRBJ2-1, the V gene TRBV11-2; the match to TRBD2 covers 13 bases. The CDR3 totals 15 residues. Trimming cost V 5 bases and J 15 bases; bases outside gene matches: 13. CDR1 and CDR2 (germline): SGHAT, FQNNGV. The CDR3 sequence is CASSIGTSGASGPFF. The DNA of the CDR3 is TGTGCCAGCAGCATCGGGACTAGCGGGGCCTCAGGGCCGTTCTTC.

This chain connects TRBV15 to TRBJ2-5; D is uncertain. CDR3 length equals 13 residues. Trimming shortened V by 5 bases and J by 2 bases, and 9 bases separated the two germline ends. The germline gives CDR1 LNHNV, CDR2 YYDKDF (reference sequence). The CDR3 loop is CATSGLSQETQYF. CDR3 DNA: TGTGCCACCAGCGGCTTGAGTCAAGAGACCCAGTACTTC.

The chain recombines TRBV27 with TRBJ1-2; the D is unclear. The CDR3 has 14 residues. V shed 3 bases and J shed 6 bases, with 14 bases lying between them. Germline-derived CDR1 and CDR2 are MNHEY and SMNVEV (reference sequence). The CDR3 bases are TGTGCCAGCAGTTTTGGGCCGGGATTGGATGGCTACACCTTC. Its translation is CASSFGPGLDGYTF.

This clone was counted once. The chain employs TRBV5-6 and TRBJ2-7; D remains unclear. This CDR3 contains 14 residues. Germline-derived CDR1 and CDR2 are SGHDT and YYEEEE. V lost 2 bases, J lost 0 bases, and 9 bases lay in between. The CDR3 region is CASSLAESSYEQYF. CDR3 sequence (DNA): TGTGCCAGCAGCTTAGCTGAGAGCTCCTACGAGCAGTACTTC.

This clone came up a few times. V is TRBV28 and J is TRBJ1-1, with a weak D call TRBD1 (5 bases). V lost 6 bases and J 6 bases, leaving 20 bases between the germline ends. The length of the CDR3 is 15 residues. Germline V lookup: CDR1 MDHEN, CDR2 SYDVKM. CDR3 region: CASSQGGSWVSEAFF. The CDR3 nucleotides are TGTGCCAGCAGCCAGGGAGGTTCTTGGGTGTCTGAAGCTTTCTTT. Full variable domain (outside the CDR3, taken from reference TRBV28 and TRBJ1-1): DVKVTQSSRYLVKRTGEKVFLECVQDMDHENMFWYRQDPGLGLRLIYFSYDVKMKEKGDIPEGYSVSREKKERFSLILESASTNQTSMYLCASSQGGSWVSEAFFGQGTRLTVV.

The J gene is TRBJ2-7, the V gene TRBV6-5, with TRBD2 matching over 8 bases. CDR3 length equals 14 residues. Losses at the gene ends were 2 bases for V and 6 bases for J; bases not matched to a gene: 6. CDR1 and CDR2 from the germline V gene are MNHEY and SVGAGI. CDR3 residues: CASSYHLAGIEQYF. DNA for the CDR3: TGTGCCAGCAGTTACCACCTAGCGGGCATCGAGCAGTACTTC.

The CDR3 is CASSASGQPYEQYF. In nucleotides, the CDR3 is TGTGCCAGCAGTGCTAGCGGGCAACCCTACGAGCAGTACTTC. This chain links TRBV9 with TRBJ2-7; 8 bases are a match to TRBD2. Unmatched junction bases numbered 6, after V lost 5 bases and J lost 2 bases. This CDR3 spans 14 amino acids. Per the germline V gene, CDR1 is SGDLS and CDR2 is YYNGEE.

The V call is TRBV9, the J call TRBJ1-3; 8 bases agree with TRBD1. This CDR3 comprises 18 residues. Germline assignment: CDR1 SGDLS and CDR2 YYNGEE. Losses at the gene ends were 3 bases for V and 0 bases for J; bases not matched to a gene: 11. The CDR3 protein is CASSAYLGQASSGNTIYF. DNA of the CDR3: TGTGCCAGCAGCGCGTATCTGGGACAGGCAAGCTCTGGAAACACCATATATTTT.